Presented here are 18 T cell receptor beta chains from one specimen sequenced in a study of CD4+ T cells in melanoma. Assay: immunoSEQ multiplex PCR; the TCRdb copy retains only in-frame clones and omits some. This table has fewer than 15,000 clones, about 74% appearing once. The sample was cells from a culture (not recorded whether cultured in vitro). The receptors here all came from a human donor with melanoma.

On this clone itself: Its ends do not fully match the called genes, so a read error is possible. V and J are TRBV7-7 and TRBJ2-1, with no clear D. CDR1 and CDR2 from the germline V gene are SSHAT and FNYEAQ (reference sequence). The CDR3 is made up of 13 amino acids. The CDR3 sequence is CASSFSPVGKKFF. The CDR3, as DNA: TGTGCTAGCAGCTTTAGCCCAGTAGGGAAGAAGTTCTTC.

J is TRBJ2-6 and V is TRBV4-1; D not resolved. From germline, CDR1 is MGHRA and CDR2 YSYEKL. Deletions cut 2 bases from V and 0 bases from J, with 11 bases between. The length of the CDR3 is 17 residues. The CDR3 region has the DNA TGCGCCAGCAGCCAACCGGGCCGGCCCTCTGGGGCCAACGTCCTGACTTTC. This encodes CASSQPGRPSGANVLTF.

CDR3 sequence reads: CASSLSPGDSTYEQYF. CDR3 DNA sequence: TGTGCCAGCAGCTTAAGCCCAGGGGATAGTACCTACGAGCAGTACTTC. The V and J genes are TRBV5-5 and TRBJ2-7, with a weak D call TRBD1 (6 bases). Germline V gene sequence: CDR1 SGHKS, CDR2 YYEKEE (reference sequence). Trimming took 2 bases from V and 2 from J, leaving 17 bases between them. This CDR3 contains 16 residues. The variable domain in full, completed from reference TRBV5-5 and TRBJ2-7, reads DAGVTQSPTHLIKTRGQQVTLRCSPISGHKSVSWYQQVLGQGPQFIFQYYEKEERGRGNFPDRFSARQFPNYSSELNVNALLLGDSALYLCASSLSPGDSTYEQYFGPGTRLTVT.

V and J are TRBV4-1 and TRBJ2-3; D might be TRBD1 or TRBD2, each matching 5 bases. Trimming took off 3 bases at V and 0 bases at J, with 13 bases between the two ends. CDR1 is MGHRA, CDR2 YSYEKL, per germline. The CDR3 extends over 16 amino acids. CDR3 coding DNA: TGCGCCAGCAGCCACATCCGGGACCTCAGCACAGATACGCAGTATTTT. Translation: CASSHIRDLSTDTQYF.

V is TRBV18 and J is TRBJ2-3, with D possibly TRBD2 on 6 matching bases. The V gene's germline CDR1 is KGHSH and CDR2 LQKENI. Trimming took 4 bases from V and 0 from J, leaving 8 bases between them. The CDR3 has 14 amino acids. The CDR3 sequence is CASSQGTSTDTQYF. The CDR3 DNA sequence: TGTGCCAGCTCACAGGGGACTAGCACAGATACGCAGTATTTT.

The chain joins TRBV6-1 to TRBJ2-5; no clear D gene. The CDR3 sequence is 11 residues long. The germline CDR1 and CDR2 sequences are MNHNS and SASEGT. V shed 2 bases and J shed 8 bases, with 6 bases lying between them. The CDR3 nucleotides read TGTGCCAGCAGTGAAACAGAAACCCAGTACTTC. This translates into CASSETETQYF.

The chain combines TRBV9 with TRBJ1-2; D not certain. This CDR3 region has 14 residues. V lost 4 bases to trimming and J lost 4 bases, with 14 bases between them. Germline assignment: CDR1 SGDLS and CDR2 YYNGEE. The CDR3 nucleotides read TGTGCCAGCAGCCCCTCGGGTATTGCCTATGGCTACACCTTC. Protein product: CASSPSGIAYGYTF.

The genes are TRBV5-4 and TRBJ2-2; D gene unclear. Trimming shortened V by 5 bases and J by 3 bases, and 14 bases separated the two germline ends. There are 15 residues in the CDR3. CDR1 SGHNT and CDR2 YYREEE come from the germline V gene (reference sequence). The CDR3 DNA reads TGTGCCAGCAGGTGGGCCAAGGGTGACACCGGGGAGCTGTTTTTT. Translating gives CASRWAKGDTGELFF.

The V gene is TRBV4-3, the J gene TRBJ1-1; D unclear. The V end was cut by 3 bases, the J end by 1 base, with 6 bases between. Germline V CDR1 and CDR2: LGHNA, YSLEER. The CDR3 is 13 amino acids. This CDR3 reads CASSHPRNTEAFF. DNA for the CDR3: TGCGCCAGCAGCCACCCTAGGAACACTGAAGCTTTCTTT.

The chain links TRBV6-6 to TRBJ2-1, with D unclear. The CDR3 sequence is 15 residues long. In germline, CDR1 is MNHNY, CDR2 SVGAGI (reference sequence). The V gene lost 6 bases and the J gene lost 2 bases, with 14 bases spanning the gap. CDR3 sequence reads: CASRNGPQAYNEQFF. The CDR3 DNA follows: TGTGCCAGCAGAAATGGACCCCAAGCCTACAATGAGCAGTTCTTC.

The chain joins TRBV5-1 to TRBJ1-3; D might be TRBD1 (5 bases). CDR1 is SGHRS, CDR2 YFSETQ, per germline. V lost 4 bases to trimming and J lost 2 bases, with 19 bases between them. CDR3 length: 17 amino acids. The CDR3 coding sequence is TGCGCCAGCAGCCCAGGGACCGCCTGGACCGCTGGAAACACCATATATTTT. This codes for CASSPGTAWTAGNTIYF.

The rearrangement joins TRBV11-2 to TRBJ1-1, with no clear D. Per germline, CDR1 SGHAT and CDR2 FQNNGV. V was cut by 1 base and J by 1 base, with 13 bases left in between. The CDR3 has 16 amino acids. This CDR3 reads CASSLVMGIKNTEAFF. The CDR3, as DNA: TGTGCCAGCAGCTTAGTGATGGGAATTAAGAACACTGAAGCTTTCTTT.

V gene TRBV4-1 combines with J gene TRBJ1-1, with D possibly TRBD1 on 5 matching bases. Germline-derived CDR1 and CDR2 are MGHRA and YSYEKL. There are 17 residues in the CDR3. Trimming took 1 base from V and 3 from J, leaving 18 bases between them. The CDR3 loop is CASSQGRGGSPHTEAFF. CDR3 bases: TGCGCCAGCAGCCAAGGCCGCGGGGGAAGCCCCCACACTGAAGCTTTCTTT.

The V gene is TRBV4-2, the J gene TRBJ2-7; 14 bases are a match to TRBD2. The length of the CDR3 is 19 residues. Germline loops: CDR1 LGHNA, CDR2 YNFKEQ. V lost 1 base and J lost 2; bases outside the gene matches: 10. The CDR3 is CASSQASTSGGAVPYEQYF. CDR3 sequence (DNA): TGTGCCAGCAGCCAAGCCTCGACTAGCGGGGGGGCGGTGCCCTACGAGCAGTACTTC.

CDR3 residues: CASSSAQAGSNQPQHF. The CDR3, as DNA: TGTGCCAGCAGTTCCGCCCAGGCAGGGAGCAATCAGCCCCAGCATTTT. This chain links TRBV6-5 with TRBJ1-5, with D tentatively TRBD1 (5 bases). The CDR3 has 16 amino acids. The V end was cut by 4 bases, the J end by 1 base, with 14 bases between. Germline V gene sequence: CDR1 MNHEY, CDR2 SVGAGI.

This clone occurred once. The V and J genes are TRBV6-6 and TRBJ1-2; no clear D gene. V was trimmed by 2 bases and J by 2 bases, leaving 12 bases between them. The germline CDR1 and CDR2 sequences are MNHNY and SVGAGI (reference sequence). CDR3 length equals 15 residues. The CDR3: CASSYPRAANYGYTF. The CDR3 DNA is TGTGCCAGCAGTTACCCGCGTGCGGCGAACTATGGCTACACCTTC.

V and J are TRBV5-6 and TRBJ2-1; no clear D gene. V lost 2 bases to trimming and J lost 4 bases, with 13 bases between them. Per germline, CDR1 SGHDT and CDR2 YYEEEE. The CDR3 runs to 15 residues. CDR3 sequence: CASSFEQKDYNEQFF. The CDR3 DNA is TGTGCCAGCAGCTTTGAACAGAAAGATTACAATGAGCAGTTCTTC.

The chain recombines TRBV5-1 with TRBJ2-7; D possibly corresponds to TRBD1 (5 bases). V dropped 7 bases and J dropped 0 bases, with 11 bases sitting between them. Germline V gives CDR1 SGHRS, CDR2 YFSETQ. The CDR3 is 13 residues long. Here the CDR3 DNA reads TGCGCCAGCGGGGCCGACAACTCCTACGAGCAGTACTTC. This encodes CASGADNSYEQYF.